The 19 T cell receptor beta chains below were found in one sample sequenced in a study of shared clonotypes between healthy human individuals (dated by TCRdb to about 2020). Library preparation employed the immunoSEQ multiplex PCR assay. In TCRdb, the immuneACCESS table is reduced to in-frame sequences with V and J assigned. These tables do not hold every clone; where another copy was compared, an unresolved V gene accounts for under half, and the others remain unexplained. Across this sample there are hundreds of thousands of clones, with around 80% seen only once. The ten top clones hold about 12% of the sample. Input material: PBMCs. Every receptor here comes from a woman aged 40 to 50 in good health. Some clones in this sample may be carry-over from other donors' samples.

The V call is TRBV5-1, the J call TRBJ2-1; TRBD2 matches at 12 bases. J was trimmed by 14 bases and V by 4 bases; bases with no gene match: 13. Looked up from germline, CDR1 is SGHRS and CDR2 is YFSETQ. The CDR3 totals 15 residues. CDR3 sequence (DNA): TGCGCCAGCAGCCCCCCTAGCGGGAGGGCCCTAGGGGAGTTCTTC. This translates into CASSPPSGRALGEFF.

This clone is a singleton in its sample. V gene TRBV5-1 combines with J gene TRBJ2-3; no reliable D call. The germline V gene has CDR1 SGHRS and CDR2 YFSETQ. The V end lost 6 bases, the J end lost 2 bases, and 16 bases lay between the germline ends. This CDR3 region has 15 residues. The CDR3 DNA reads TGCGCCAGCATCAAGAGTTATTGGGACACAGATACGCAGTATTTT. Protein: CASIKSYWDTDTQYF.

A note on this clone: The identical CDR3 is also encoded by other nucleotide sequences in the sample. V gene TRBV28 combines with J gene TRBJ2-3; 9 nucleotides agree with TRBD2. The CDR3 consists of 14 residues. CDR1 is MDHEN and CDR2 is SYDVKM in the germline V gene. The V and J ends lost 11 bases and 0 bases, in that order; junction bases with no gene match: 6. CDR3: CAGSSGASTDTQYF. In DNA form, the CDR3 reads TGTGCCGGCTCTAGCGGGGCTAGCACAGATACGCAGTATTTT.

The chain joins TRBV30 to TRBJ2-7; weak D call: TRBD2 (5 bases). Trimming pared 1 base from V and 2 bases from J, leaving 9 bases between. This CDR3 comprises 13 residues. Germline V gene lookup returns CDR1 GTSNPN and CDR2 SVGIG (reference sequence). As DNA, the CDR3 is TGTGCCTGGAGTGAGAGGGCCCCCTACGAGCAGTACTTC. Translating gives CAWSERAPYEQYF. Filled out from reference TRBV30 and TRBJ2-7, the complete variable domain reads SQTIHQWPATLVQPVGSPLSLECTVEGTSNPNLYWYRQAAGRGLQLLFYSVGIGQISSEVPQNLSASRPQDRQFILSSKKLLLSDSGFYLCAWSERAPYEQYFGPGTRLTVT.

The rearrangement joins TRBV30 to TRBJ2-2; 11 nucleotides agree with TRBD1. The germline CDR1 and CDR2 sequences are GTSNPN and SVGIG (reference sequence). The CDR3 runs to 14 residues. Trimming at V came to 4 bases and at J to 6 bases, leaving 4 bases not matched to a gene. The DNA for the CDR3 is TGTGCCTGGATGGGGGACAGGGGGGCCGGGGAGCTGTTTTTT. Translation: CAWMGDRGAGELFF.

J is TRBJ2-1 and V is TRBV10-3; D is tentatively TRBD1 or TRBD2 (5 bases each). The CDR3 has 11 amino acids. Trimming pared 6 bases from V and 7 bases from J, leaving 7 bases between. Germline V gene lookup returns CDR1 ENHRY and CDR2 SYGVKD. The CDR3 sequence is CAISWGNEQFF. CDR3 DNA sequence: TGTGCCATCAGCTGGGGGAATGAGCAGTTCTTC.

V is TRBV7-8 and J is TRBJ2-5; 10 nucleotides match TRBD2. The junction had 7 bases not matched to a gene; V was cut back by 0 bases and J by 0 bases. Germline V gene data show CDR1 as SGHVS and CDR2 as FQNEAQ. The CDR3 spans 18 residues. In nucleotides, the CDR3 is TGTGCCAGCAGCTTAGCCTCCGGACTAGCGGCACACCAAGAGACCCAGTACTTC. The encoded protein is CASSLASGLAAHQETQYF.

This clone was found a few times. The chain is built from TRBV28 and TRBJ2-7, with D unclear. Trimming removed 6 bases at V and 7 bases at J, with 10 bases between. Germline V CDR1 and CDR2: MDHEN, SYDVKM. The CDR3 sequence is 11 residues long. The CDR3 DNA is TGTGCCAGCAGCTCCGCTTTGGAGCAGTACTTC. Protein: CASSSALEQYF.

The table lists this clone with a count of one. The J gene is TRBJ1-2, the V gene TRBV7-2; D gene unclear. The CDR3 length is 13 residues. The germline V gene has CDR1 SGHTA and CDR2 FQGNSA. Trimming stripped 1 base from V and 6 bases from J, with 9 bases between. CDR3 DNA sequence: TGTGCCAGCAGCTTAGGTGGGCTAGATGGCTACACCTTC. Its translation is CASSLGGLDGYTF.

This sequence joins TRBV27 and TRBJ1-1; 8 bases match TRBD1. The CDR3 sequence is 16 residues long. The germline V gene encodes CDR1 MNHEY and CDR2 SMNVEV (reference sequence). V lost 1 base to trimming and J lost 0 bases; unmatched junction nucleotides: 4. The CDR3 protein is CASSLLAGGLNTEAFF. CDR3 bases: TGTGCCAGCAGTTTATTGGCAGGGGGCCTGAACACTGAAGCTTTCTTT.

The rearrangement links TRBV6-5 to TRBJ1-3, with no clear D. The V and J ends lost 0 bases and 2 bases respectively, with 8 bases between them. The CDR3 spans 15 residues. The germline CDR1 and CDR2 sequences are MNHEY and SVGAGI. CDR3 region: CASSYSSDPGNTIYF. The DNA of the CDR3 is TGTGCCAGCAGTTACTCGTCAGACCCTGGAAACACCATATATTTT.

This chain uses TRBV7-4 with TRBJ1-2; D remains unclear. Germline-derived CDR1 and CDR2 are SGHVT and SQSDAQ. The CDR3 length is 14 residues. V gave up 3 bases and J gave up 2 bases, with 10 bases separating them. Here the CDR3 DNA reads TGTGCCAGCAGCTTGGTGGTCAAAAACTATGGCTACACCTTC. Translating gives CASSLVVKNYGYTF.

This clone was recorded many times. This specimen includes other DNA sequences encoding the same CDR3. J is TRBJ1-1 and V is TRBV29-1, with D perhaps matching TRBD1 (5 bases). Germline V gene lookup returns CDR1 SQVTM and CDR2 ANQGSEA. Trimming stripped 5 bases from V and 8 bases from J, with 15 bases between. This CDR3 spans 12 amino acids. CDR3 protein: CSVQYGTEEAFF. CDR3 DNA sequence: TGCAGCGTTCAATATGGGACCGAAGAAGCTTTCTTT.

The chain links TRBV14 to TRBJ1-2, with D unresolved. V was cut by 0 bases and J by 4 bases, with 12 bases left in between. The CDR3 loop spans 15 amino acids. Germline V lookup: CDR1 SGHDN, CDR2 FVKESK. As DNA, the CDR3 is TGTGCCAGCAGCCAAGAAACGGGTTCGGGCTATGGCTACACCTTC. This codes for CASSQETGSGYGYTF.

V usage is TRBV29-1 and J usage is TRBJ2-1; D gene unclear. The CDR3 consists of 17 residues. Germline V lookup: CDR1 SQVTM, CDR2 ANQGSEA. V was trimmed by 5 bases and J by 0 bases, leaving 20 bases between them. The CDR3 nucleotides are TGCAGCGTTCCCGGACCGATCGGAGTGGGCTCCTACAATGAGCAGTTCTTC. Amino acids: CSVPGPIGVGSYNEQFF.

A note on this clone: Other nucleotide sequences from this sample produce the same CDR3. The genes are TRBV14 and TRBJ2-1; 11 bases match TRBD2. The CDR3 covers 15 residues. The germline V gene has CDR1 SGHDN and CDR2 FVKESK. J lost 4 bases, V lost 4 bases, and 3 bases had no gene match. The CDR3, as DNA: TGTGCCAGCAGCCCCGGACTAGCGGGTTACAATGAGCAGTTCTTC. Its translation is CASSPGLAGYNEQFF.

In DNA form, the CDR3 reads TGTGCCTGGAGAGACAGCTACGAGCAGTACTTC. Residues: CAWRDSYEQYF. The genes are TRBV30 and TRBJ2-7; possibly TRBD1 for D (5 bases). V was trimmed by 3 bases and J by 3 bases, leaving 6 bases between them. This CDR3 contains 11 residues. Germline V CDR1 and CDR2: GTSNPN, SVGIG (reference sequence).

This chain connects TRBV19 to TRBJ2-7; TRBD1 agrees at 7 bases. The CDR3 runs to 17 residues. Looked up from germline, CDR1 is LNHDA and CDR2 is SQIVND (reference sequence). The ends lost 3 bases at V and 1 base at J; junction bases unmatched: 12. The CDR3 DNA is TGTGCCAGTAGTATCTATCAACAGGGGCCGGGATCCTACGAGCAGTACTTC. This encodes CASSIYQQGPGSYEQYF.

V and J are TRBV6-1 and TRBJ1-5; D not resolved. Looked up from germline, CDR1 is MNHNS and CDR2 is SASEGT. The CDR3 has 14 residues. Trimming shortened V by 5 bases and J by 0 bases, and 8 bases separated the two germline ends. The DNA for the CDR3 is TGTGCCAGCAGTCACGGGGATAGCAATCAGCCCCAGCATTTT. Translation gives CASSHGDSNQPQHF.